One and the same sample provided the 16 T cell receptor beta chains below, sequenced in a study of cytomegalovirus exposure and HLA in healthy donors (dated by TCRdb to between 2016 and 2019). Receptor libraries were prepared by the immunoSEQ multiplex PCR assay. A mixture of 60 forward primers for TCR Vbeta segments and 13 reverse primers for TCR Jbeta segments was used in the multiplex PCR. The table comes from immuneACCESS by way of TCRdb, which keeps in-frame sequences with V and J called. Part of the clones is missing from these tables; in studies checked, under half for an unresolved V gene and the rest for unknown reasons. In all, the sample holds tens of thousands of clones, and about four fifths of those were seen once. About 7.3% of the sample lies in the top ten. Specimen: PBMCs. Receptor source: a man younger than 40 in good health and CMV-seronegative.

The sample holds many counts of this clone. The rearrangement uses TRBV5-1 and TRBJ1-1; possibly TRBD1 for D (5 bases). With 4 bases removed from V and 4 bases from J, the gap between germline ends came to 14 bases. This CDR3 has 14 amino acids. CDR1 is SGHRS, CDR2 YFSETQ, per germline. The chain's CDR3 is CASSLYGGSTEAFF. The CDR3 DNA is TGCGCCAGCAGCCTCTACGGGGGGAGCACTGAAGCTTTCTTT.

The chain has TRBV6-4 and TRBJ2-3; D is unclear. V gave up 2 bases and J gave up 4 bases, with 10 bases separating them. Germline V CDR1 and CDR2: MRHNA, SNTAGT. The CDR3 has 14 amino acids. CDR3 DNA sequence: TGTGCCAGCAGTGACATTAGTTCCCCAGATACGCAGTATTTT. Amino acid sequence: CASSDISSPDTQYF.

In nucleotides, the CDR3 is TGTGCCAGCAGCCCGGGACAGGGGAATGAAAAACTGTTTTTT. Translated: CASSPGQGNEKLFF. The chain is built from TRBV9 and TRBJ1-4, with 10 bases fitting TRBD1. V lost 4 bases, J lost 5 bases, and 2 bases stayed unmatched. CDR3 size: 14 residues. CDR1 SGDLS and CDR2 YYNGEE come from the germline V gene.

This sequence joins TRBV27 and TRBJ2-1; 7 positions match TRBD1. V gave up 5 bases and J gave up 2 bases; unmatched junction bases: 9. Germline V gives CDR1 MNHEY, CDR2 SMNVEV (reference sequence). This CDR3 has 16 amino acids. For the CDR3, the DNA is TGTGCCAGCAGTCCCAACGACAGGGTCGCCTACAATGAGCAGTTCTTC. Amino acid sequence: CASSPNDRVAYNEQFF.

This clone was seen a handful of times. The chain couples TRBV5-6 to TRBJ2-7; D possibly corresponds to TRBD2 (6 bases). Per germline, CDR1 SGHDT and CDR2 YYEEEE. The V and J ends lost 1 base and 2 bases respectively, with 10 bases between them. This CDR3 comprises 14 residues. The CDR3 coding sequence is TGTGCCAGCAGCTTGATAGCGGATACCTACGAGCAGTACTTC. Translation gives CASSLIADTYEQYF.

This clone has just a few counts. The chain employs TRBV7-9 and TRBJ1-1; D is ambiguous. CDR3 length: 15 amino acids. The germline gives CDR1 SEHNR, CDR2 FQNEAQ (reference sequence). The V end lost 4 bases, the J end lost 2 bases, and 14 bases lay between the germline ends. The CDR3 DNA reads TGTGCCAGCAGCTCGGCCGTGACGGGAAACACTGAAGCTTTCTTT. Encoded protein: CASSSAVTGNTEAFF.

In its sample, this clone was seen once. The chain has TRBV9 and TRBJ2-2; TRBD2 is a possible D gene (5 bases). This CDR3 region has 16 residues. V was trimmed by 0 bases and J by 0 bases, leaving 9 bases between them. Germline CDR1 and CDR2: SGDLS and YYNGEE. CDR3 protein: CASSVGWGANTGELFF. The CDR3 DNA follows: TGTGCCAGCAGCGTAGGGTGGGGAGCGAACACCGGGGAGCTGTTTTTT.

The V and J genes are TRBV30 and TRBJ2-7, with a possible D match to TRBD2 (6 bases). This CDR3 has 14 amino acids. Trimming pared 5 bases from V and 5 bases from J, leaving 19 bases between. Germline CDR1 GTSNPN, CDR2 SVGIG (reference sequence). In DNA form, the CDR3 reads TGTGCCTGGTTGCCCTGGGTTGGAGGGCACGAGCAGTACTTC. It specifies CAWLPWVGGHEQYF.

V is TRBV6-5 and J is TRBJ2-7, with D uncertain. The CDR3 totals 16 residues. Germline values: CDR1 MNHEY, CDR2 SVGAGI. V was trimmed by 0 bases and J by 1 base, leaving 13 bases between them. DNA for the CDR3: TGTGCCAGCAGTTACTCGCCGGCTGCCAGGTCCTACGAGCAGTACTTC. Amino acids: CASSYSPAARSYEQYF.

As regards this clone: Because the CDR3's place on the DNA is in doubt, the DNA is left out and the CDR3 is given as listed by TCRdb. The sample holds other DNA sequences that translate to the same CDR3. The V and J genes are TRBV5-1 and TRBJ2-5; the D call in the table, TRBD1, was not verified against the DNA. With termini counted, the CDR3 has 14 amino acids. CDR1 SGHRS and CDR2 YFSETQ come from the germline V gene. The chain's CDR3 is CASSFGQGEETQYF.

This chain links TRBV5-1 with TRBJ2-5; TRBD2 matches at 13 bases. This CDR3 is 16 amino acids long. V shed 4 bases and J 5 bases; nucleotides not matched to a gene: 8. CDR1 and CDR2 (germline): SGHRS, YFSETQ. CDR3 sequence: CASSLRLAGGPETQYF. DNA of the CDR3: TGCGCCAGCAGCCTAAGACTAGCGGGAGGCCCGGAGACCCAGTACTTC.

The CDR3 spells CASSLDGFTYEQYF. CDR3 DNA: TGTGCCAGCAGCTTGGACGGGTTCACCTACGAGCAGTACTTC. V gene TRBV5-4 combines with J gene TRBJ2-7, with D hard to call. The CDR3 has 14 amino acids. Germline CDR1 SGHNT, CDR2 YYREEE (reference sequence). Trimming took 0 bases from V and 2 from J, leaving 9 bases between them.

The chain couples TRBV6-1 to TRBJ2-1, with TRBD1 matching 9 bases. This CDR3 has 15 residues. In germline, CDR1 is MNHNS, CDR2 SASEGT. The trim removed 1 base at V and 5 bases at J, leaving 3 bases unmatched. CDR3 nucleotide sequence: TGTGCCAGCAGTGAAGAACAGGGGGCGCACAATGAGCAGTTCTTC. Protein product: CASSEEQGAHNEQFF.

The CDR3 DNA reads as TGTGCCAGGCGGGCTAGCGGGAGCTACGAGCAGTACTTC. It encodes CARRASGSYEQYF. This chain uses TRBV2 with TRBJ2-7, with 10 bases fitting TRBD2. V shed 9 bases and J 3 bases; nucleotides not matched to a gene: 5. The V gene's germline CDR1 is SNHLY and CDR2 FYNNEI. The CDR3 loop spans 13 amino acids.

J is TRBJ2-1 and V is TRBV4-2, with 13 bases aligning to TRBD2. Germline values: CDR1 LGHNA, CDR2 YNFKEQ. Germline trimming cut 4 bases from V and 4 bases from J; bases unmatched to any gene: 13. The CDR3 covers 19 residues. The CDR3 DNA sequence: TGTGCCAGCAGCCGACAACTAGCGGGAGGGCCAGGTGGGTACAATGAGCAGTTCTTC. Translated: CASSRQLAGGPGGYNEQFF.

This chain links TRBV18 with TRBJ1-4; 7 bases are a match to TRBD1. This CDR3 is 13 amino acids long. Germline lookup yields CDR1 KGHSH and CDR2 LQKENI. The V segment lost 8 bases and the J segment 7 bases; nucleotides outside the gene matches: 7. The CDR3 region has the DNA TGTGCCAGCGGACAGGTGGATGGTGAAAAACTGTTTTTT. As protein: CASGQVDGEKLFF.